The rows below give T cell receptor beta chains drawn from one sample of a study of blood T cells in healthy people across ages. From the 5' RACE reads, TCRdb called clonotypes with MiXCR, one entry per CDR3 protein. The sample comprises over 1.5 million distinct CDR3 sequences, around half of which are singletons, and approximately 2.1% rests with the top ten. The sequenced sample consisted of blood. These receptors all stem from a woman between 35 and 50 years old in good health. Each CDR3 is given without its conserved first and last residue.

>TRBJ2-1|TRBV20-1
SARAGGGSLEQF
>TRBJ2-4|TRBV4-2
ASSQAQGQNIQY
>TRBJ2-1|TRBV5-1
ASSPRGSGGFYNEQF
>TRBJ2-5|TRBV3-1
ASSQDLAGPTETQY
>TRBJ2-5|TRBV27
ASIWDRDRVETQY
>TRBJ1-1|TRBV2
AGSPGTGGPEAF
>TRBJ1-4|TRBV7-9
ASSSWTGQGEKLF
>TRBJ2-5|TRBV27
ASSLEGTGIQETQY
>TRBJ1-2|TRBV6-6
ASILPGTNGYGYT
>TRBJ2-1|TRBV5-1
ASSSRQYNEQF
>TRBJ2-3|TRBV24-1
ATRLGPADTQY
>TRBJ2-3|TRBV20-1
SASGTSGGLTDTQY
>TRBJ2-7|TRBV28
ASSTTGIMPYEQY
>TRBJ2-3|TRBV2
ASKARGPDTQY
>TRBJ1-2|TRBV13
ASSLVTLGGYT
>TRBJ2-5|TRBV18
ASSPQQGAEETQY
>TRBJ2-5|TRBV20-1
SGTKVEETQY
>TRBJ1-1|TRBV20-1
SDLWRETTEAF
>TRBJ1-2|TRBV14
ASSPYPQGFTPQGSNYGYT
>TRBJ2-5|TRBV7-2
ASSLVGRGQGAEETQY
>TRBJ2-1|TRBV21-1
ASSEQGGRIMNEQF
>TRBJ2-5|TRBV28
ASSLQLAEGVWQETQY
>TRBJ2-1|TRBV9
ASSVGGASNEQF
>TRBJ1-2|TRBV7-9
ASGPLGVDRERNGYT
>TRBJ2-3|TRBV10-3
AISEGGPAGTDTQY
>TRBJ1-5|TRBV6-1
ASSEEAGLQPQH
>TRBJ1-1|TRBV7-2
ASSLDSRGSEAF
>TRBJ2-7|TRBV10-3
ATGSTGGHEQY
>TRBJ2-7|TRBV6-6
ASSPPHRTSYEQY
>TRBJ2-1|TRBV20-1
SATGGYSYNEQF
>TRBJ1-5|TRBV20-1
SARDLTRTDQPQH
>TRBJ1-4|TRBV29-1
SVAMRAGGEKLF
>TRBJ2-3|TRBV5-5
ASSRDRVVTDTQY
>TRBJ2-7|TRBV7-9
ASSSVKEQY
>TRBJ2-5|TRBV12-3/TRBV12-4
ASSLDRGGGSQETQY
>TRBJ2-3|TRBV5-1
ASSPGQVTDMQY
>TRBJ2-1|TRBV25-1
ATASDEQF